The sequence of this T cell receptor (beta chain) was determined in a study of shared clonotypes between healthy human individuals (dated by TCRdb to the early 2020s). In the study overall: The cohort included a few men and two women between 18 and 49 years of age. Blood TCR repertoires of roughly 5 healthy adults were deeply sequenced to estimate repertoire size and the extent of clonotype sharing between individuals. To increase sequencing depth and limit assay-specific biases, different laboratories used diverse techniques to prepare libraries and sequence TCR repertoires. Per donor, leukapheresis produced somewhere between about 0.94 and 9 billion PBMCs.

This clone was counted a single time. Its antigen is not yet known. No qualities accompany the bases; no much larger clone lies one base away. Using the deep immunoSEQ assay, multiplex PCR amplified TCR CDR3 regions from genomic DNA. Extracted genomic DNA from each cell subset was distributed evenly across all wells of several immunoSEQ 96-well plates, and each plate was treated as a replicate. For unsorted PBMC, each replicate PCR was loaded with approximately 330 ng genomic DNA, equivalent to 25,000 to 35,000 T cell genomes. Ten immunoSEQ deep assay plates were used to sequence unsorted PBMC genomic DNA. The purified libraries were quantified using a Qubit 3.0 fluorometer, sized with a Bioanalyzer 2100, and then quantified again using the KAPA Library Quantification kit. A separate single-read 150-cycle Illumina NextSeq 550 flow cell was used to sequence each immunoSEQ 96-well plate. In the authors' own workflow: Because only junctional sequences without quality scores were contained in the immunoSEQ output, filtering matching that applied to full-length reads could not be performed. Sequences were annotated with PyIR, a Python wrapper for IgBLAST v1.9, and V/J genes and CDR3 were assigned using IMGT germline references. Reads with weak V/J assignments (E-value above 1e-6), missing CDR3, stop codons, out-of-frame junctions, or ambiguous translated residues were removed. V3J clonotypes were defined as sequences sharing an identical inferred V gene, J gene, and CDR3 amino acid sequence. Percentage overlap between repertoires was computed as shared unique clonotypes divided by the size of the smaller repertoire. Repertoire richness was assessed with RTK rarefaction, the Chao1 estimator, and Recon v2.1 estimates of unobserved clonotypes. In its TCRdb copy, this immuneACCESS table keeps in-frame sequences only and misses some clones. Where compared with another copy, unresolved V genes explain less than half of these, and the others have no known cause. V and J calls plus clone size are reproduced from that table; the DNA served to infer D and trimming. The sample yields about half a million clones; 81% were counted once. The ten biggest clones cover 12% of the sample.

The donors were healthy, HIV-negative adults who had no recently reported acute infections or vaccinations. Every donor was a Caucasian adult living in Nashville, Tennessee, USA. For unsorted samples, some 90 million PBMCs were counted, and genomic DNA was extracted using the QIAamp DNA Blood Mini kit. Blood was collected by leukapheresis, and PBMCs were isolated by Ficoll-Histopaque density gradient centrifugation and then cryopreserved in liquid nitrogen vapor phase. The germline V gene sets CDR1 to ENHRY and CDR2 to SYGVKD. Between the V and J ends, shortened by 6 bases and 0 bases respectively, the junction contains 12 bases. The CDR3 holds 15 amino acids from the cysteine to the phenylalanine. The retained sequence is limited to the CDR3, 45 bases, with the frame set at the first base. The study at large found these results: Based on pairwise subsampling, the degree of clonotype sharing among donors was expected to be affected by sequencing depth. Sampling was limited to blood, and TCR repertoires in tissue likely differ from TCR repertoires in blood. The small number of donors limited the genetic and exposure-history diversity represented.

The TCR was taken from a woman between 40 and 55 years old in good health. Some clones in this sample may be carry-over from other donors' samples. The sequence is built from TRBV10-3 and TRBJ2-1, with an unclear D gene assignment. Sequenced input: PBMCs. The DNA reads TGTGCCATCAGAGCGCACACAACCTCCTACAATGAGCAGTTCTTC. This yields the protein CAIRAHTTSYNEQFF.